The clone carrying this T cell receptor beta chain was observed a handful of times. Its antigen is as yet unknown. The data were obtained in a study of blood T cells in healthy people across ages. Combining a sample-barcoded 5' primer with a J-beta primer mix, a second PCR ran for 7 to 11 cycles. TCRdb called the 5' RACE reads again in MiXCR, with one record for every CDR3 protein. The sample has roughly 1,700,000 distinct CDR3 sequences, under 30% seen once. Broader study findings: Diversity of TCR beta per million T cells declined in a roughly linear way with age. Comparison with aged donors showed that long-lived donors had more naive CD4+ cells and higher diversity.

The source is a woman aged 25 to 45 in good health. Sequencing was done on a sample of blood.

The CDR3 protein is CAWTSGREDTQYF. CDR3 bases: TGTGCCTGGACTAGCGGGAGGGAAGATACGCAGTATTTT. V gene TRBV30 combines with J gene TRBJ2-3; 12 bases align to TRBD2. V was pared by 4 bases and J by 5 bases, with 1 base of the junction left unmatched. Germline values: CDR1 GTSNPN, CDR2 SVGIG (reference sequence). This CDR3 is 13 amino acids long. The variable domain in full, completed from reference TRBV30 and TRBJ2-3, reads SQTIHQWPATLVQPVGSPLSLECTVEGTSNPNLYWYRQAAGRGLQLLFYSVGIGQISSEVPQNLSASRPQDRQFILSSKKLLLSDSGFYLCAWTSGREDTQYFGPGTRLTVL.